These 6 T cell receptor beta chains were all obtained from the same sample, sequenced in a study of T-cell reconstitution after alpha-beta-depleted transplantation in children. Molecular barcoding with unique molecular identifiers was used for the TCRbeta library. TCRdb reanalysed the PCR reads using MiXCR and keeps one entry per CDR3 protein. Among about 640,000 distinct CDR3 sequences, 10% to 15% were seen once, and the ten largest hold over 2%. The sequenced sample was PBMCs, mostly from graft donor cells, obtained 360 days after TCRalphabeta/CD19-depleted stem cell transplant. These receptors came from a male patient younger than 18 who had a stem cell transplant for acute myeloid leukemia, so the T cells may come from the graft donor.

Ten or more counts support this clonotype. The V call is TRBV20-1, the J call TRBJ2-3; weak D call: TRBD2 (5 bases). CDR3 length: 15 amino acids. Trimming removed 6 bases from V and 2 bases from J, with 18 bases in between. CDR1 and CDR2 (germline): DFQATT, SNEGSKA (reference sequence). CDR3 protein: CSAYWRIGYTDTQYF. The CDR3 DNA is TGCAGTGCATATTGGAGGATTGGTTACACAGATACGCAGTATTTT.

This clonotype was recorded at least ten times. The chain recombines TRBV4-2 with TRBJ2-7; D uncertain. V gave up 4 bases and J gave up 1 base, with 11 bases separating them. CDR1 and CDR2 from the germline V gene are LGHNA and YNFKEQ. The CDR3 spans 14 residues. CDR3 bases: TGTGCCAGCAGCCCATTTGGGCTTTCCTACGAGCAGTACTTC. Translating gives CASSPFGLSYEQYF.

This clonotype has just a few counts. The chain uses TRBV29-1 and TRBJ2-2, with 8 bases that match TRBD1. The CDR3 loop spans 15 amino acids. Germline assignment: CDR1 SQVTM and CDR2 ANQGSEA. V was clipped by 7 bases and J by 8 bases; unmatched bases: 15. In DNA form, the CDR3 reads TGCAGCGCTCGAGGGTGGAAACAGGGGGGAGGGGAGCTGTTTTTT. This encodes CSARGWKQGGGELFF.

The sample holds a few counts of this clonotype. The rearrangement uses TRBV28 and TRBJ1-5; 10 bases map to TRBD1. The junction had 3 bases not matched to a gene; V was cut back by 8 bases and J by 2 bases. Germline V gene lookup returns CDR1 MDHEN and CDR2 SYDVKM. The CDR3 consists of 14 residues. The CDR3 reads CASWTGGGNQPQHF. CDR3 nucleotides: TGTGCCAGCTGGACAGGGGGTGGCAATCAGCCCCAGCATTTT.

Only a few counts were recorded for this clonotype. The CDR3 DNA follows: TGTGCCAGCAGCTTACTGTCGACTTCAGGGGGGACAGATACGCAGTATTTT. Its protein product is CASSLLSTSGGTDTQYF. The rearrangement uses TRBV7-8 and TRBJ2-3, with D possibly matching TRBD1 (7 bases). Germline CDR1 and CDR2: SGHVS and FQNEAQ. The CDR3 has 17 amino acids. Trimming cost V 2 bases and J 3 bases, with 18 bases left between them.

The chain carries TRBV29-1 and TRBJ2-5; D remains ambiguous. Trimming took off 4 bases at V and 5 bases at J, with 17 bases between the two ends. The V gene's germline CDR1 is SQVTM and CDR2 ANQGSEA. The CDR3 loop spans 14 amino acids. Here the CDR3 reads CSVGRKLLHETQYF. The CDR3 DNA is TGCAGCGTTGGAAGGAAGCTGCTCCACGAGACCCAGTACTTC.